This is a list of T cell receptor beta chains from one sample in a study of blood T cell repertoires in COVID-19. Assay used: immunoSEQ multiplex PCR; TCRdb lists only in-frame clones, some missing. The table has 150,000 or so clones, around 75% seen once. The sequenced sample consisted of peripheral blood. The receptors stem from a woman in her 70s with COVID-19, enrolled during active disease. Each CDR3 is given with its conserved first and last residue. The D gene is left open where the match is weak. Clone size appears in some rows only: once, few, many, or a class for an expanded clone.

abundance | d_gene | j_gene | v_gene | CDR3nt | CDR3aa
NA | NA | TRBJ1-1 | TRBV6-6 | TGTGCCAGCAGTTCTCCGGTGGAGGGCTGGGAAACTGAAGCTTTCTTT | CASSSPVEGWETEAFF
NA | TRBD1 | TRBJ1-1 | TRBV6-1 | TGTGCCAGCAGTGGAGTTCTATCGGGACAGGGACGAACTGAAGCTTTCTTT | CASSGVLSGQGRTEAFF
few | NA | TRBJ2-7 | TRBV6-2/TRBV6-3 | TGTGCCAGCAGTTACGTCCAGGGATATGACGAGCAGTACTTC | CASSYVQGYDEQYF
once | NA | TRBJ2-2 | TRBV6-5 | TGTGCCAGCAGTTACTCGCTTGCTGGGAGCACCGGGGAGCTGTTTTTT | CASSYSLAGSTGELFF
NA | NA | TRBJ2-7 | TRBV7-2 | TGTGCCAGCAGCTCGGGGAGAGTGCAGGCCGCCTACGAGCAGTACTTC | CASSSGRVQAAYEQYF
NA | NA | TRBJ1-1 | TRBV2 | TGTGCCAGCAGTGAACACAGCTCGAACACTGAAGCTTTCTTT | CASSEHSSNTEAFF
NA | NA | TRBJ1-4 | TRBV18 | TGTGCCAGCTCGTCCGAGGGAGAAAAACTGTTTTTT | CASSSEGEKLFF
NA | NA | TRBJ1-1 | TRBV29-1 | TGCAGCGTTGTAGTCGGCAGCGGAAAAACCGAAGCTTTCTTT | CSVVVGSGKTEAFF
NA | NA | TRBJ1-6 | TRBV30 | TGTGCCTGGAGTGTAGGGAGAGGACTGCCCCACTTT | CAWSVGRGLPHF
NA | TRBD1 | TRBJ2-1 | TRBV11-2 | TGTGCCAGCAGCTCCGGGGTGAGGGGGCGTTACAATGAGCAGTTCTTC | CASSSGVRGRYNEQFF
NA | NA | TRBJ2-2 | TRBV9 | TGTGCCAGCAGCGTAGCGGTTAGCCCAGAGGTCGGGGAGCTGTTTTTT | CASSVAVSPEVGELFF
NA | NA | TRBJ1-5 | TRBV6-1 | TGTGCCAGCAGACAACAGGGTATCAATCAGCCCCAGCATTTT | CASRQQGINQPQHF
NA | TRBD1 | TRBJ1-1 | TRBV6-5 | TGTGCCAGCAGTCCTCAGGGGGCGCGTCTCACTGAAGCTTTCTTT | CASSPQGARLTEAFF
NA | TRBD1 | TRBJ1-1 | TRBV7-9 | TGTGCCAGCAGCTCGGACAGGGGGATGGCTGAAGCTTTCTTT | CASSSDRGMAEAFF
NA | TRBD1 | TRBJ2-2 | TRBV19 | TGTGCCAGTACGAGGGGGCGGAACACCGGGGAGCTGTTTTTT | CASTRGRNTGELFF
NA | NA | TRBJ1-2 | TRBV29-1 | TGCAGCGTTGAAGCGAACAGCGGTAGTAACTATGGCTACACCTTC | CSVEANSGSNYGYTF
NA | NA | TRBJ1-2 | TRBV9 | TGTGCCAGCAGCGGAGGGGGGGAGTACTATGGCTACACCTTC | CASSGGGEYYGYTF
NA | NA | TRBJ1-3 | TRBV3-1/TRBV3-2 | TGTGCCAGCAGCCGTGACCTCTTCGGAGGTGGAAACACCATATATTTT | CASSRDLFGGGNTIYF
NA | TRBD2 | TRBJ2-7 | TRBV14 | TGTGCCAGCAGCCAAGAGGGAGGCGGGGGCTCCTACGAGCAGTACTTC | CASSQEGGGGSYEQYF
NA | TRBD1 | TRBJ2-1 | TRBV11-2 | TGTGCCAGCAGCTCTGGACAGGGGTGGTTGGATGAGCAGTTCTTC | CASSSGQGWLDEQFF
NA | TRBD1 | TRBJ1-2 | TRBV19 | TGTGCCAGTAGTGGGATTTTTTTGGGACAGGGGGCGATCGACTATGGCTACACCTTC | CASSGIFLGQGAIDYGYTF
NA | NA | TRBJ1-1 | TRBV30 | TGTGCCTTCGGACAGCCCCGTGCTGAAGCTTTCTTT | CAFGQPRAEAFF
NA | NA | TRBJ2-7 | TRBV18 | TGTGCCAGCTCACGGGGGGAATCTCGCGAGCAGTACTTC | CASSRGESREQYF
NA | TRBD1 | TRBJ1-5 | TRBV19 | TGTGCCAGTCGTAACAGGGGGCGGACGGATCAGCCCCAGCATTTT | CASRNRGRTDQPQHF
NA | TRBD2 | TRBJ2-4 | TRBV2 | TGTGCCAGCAGTAGCGGGGATGCGTTGACCAAAAACATTCAGTACTTC | CASSSGDALTKNIQYF
once | TRBD1 | TRBJ1-2 | TRBV6-5 | TGTGCCAGCGGCAGGGGGCGTACCTATGGCTACACCTTC | CASGRGRTYGYTF
NA | NA | TRBJ1-4 | TRBV4-3 | TGCGCCAGCAGCCAAGGCAGGACAGCAACTAATGAAAAACTGTTTTTT | CASSQGRTATNEKLFF
NA | TRBD1 | TRBJ2-7 | TRBV14 | TGTGCCAGCAGCCTTGACAGGGCATACGAGCAGTACTTC | CASSLDRAYEQYF
NA | NA | TRBJ2-1 | TRBV18 | TGTGCCAGCTCACCACAGGGGGGGAATGAGCAGTTCTTC | CASSPQGGNEQFF
NA | TRBD1 | TRBJ1-6 | TRBV7-2 | TGTGCCAGCAGCTTAGGGGACAGAGGGCATTCACCCCTCCACTTT | CASSLGDRGHSPLHF
NA | NA | TRBJ1-2 | TRBV2 | TGTGCCAGCAGTATGGGGGACATCTATGGCTACACCTTC | CASSMGDIYGYTF
NA | NA | TRBJ2-3 | TRBV5-1 | TGCGCCAGCAGAGGGTTAGCGGTGAGCACAGATACGCAGTATTTT | CASRGLAVSTDTQYF
few | TRBD2 | TRBJ2-7 | TRBV5-8 | TGTGCCAGCAGCTTGGCTAGCGGGGGCACCTACGAGCAGTACTTC | CASSLASGGTYEQYF
NA | NA | TRBJ1-4 | TRBV2 | TGTGCCAGCAGTTTCGGTACCGCAACTAATGAAAAACTGTTTTTT | CASSFGTATNEKLFF
few | NA | TRBJ1-1 | TRBV2 | TGTGCCAGCACCTACTCCCCCCTCGCGGGAGGGACTGAAGCTTTCTTT | CASTYSPLAGGTEAFF
NA | NA | TRBJ1-1 | TRBV5-1 | TGCGCCAGCAGCTTGTCTCTTCCAGGGGCGGACACTGAAGCTTTCTTT | CASSLSLPGADTEAFF
NA | NA | TRBJ1-1 | TRBV7-2 | TGTGCCAGCAGCTTCGACTTAACCACTGAAGCTTTCTTT | CASSFDLTTEAFF
NA | NA | TRBJ1-2 | TRBV6-2/TRBV6-3 | TGTGCCAGCAGTTACAGGAACCCCCTCCGCGGTGGCTACACCTTC | CASSYRNPLRGGYTF
NA | NA | TRBJ1-5 | TRBV19 | TGTGCCAGTAGTGCCGGACAGCAATATCAGCCCCAGCATTTT | CASSAGQQYQPQHF
NA | NA | TRBJ1-1 | TRBV27 | TGTGCCAGCAGTTTCCCTCCCGAAGCTTTCTTT | CASSFPPEAFF
NA | TRBD1 | TRBJ2-3 | TRBV30 | TGTGCCTGGAGTGCCACCGACAGGGGGTACACAGATACGCAGTATTTT | CAWSATDRGYTDTQYF
few | NA | TRBJ2-5 | TRBV19 | TGTGCCAGCCAAGGGGGGGCAGAGACCCAGTACTTC | CASQGGAETQYF
once | NA | TRBJ2-5 | TRBV15 | TGTGCCACCAGCAGGAGCCCCCAAGAGACCCAGTACTTC | CATSRSPQETQYF
NA | TRBD2 | TRBJ2-1 | TRBV9 | TGTGCCAGCAGCCGCGGGGGGGCCGTCAATGAGCAGTTCTTC | CASSRGGAVNEQFF
NA | TRBD2 | TRBJ2-1 | TRBV25-1 | TGTGCCAGCAGTGACTGGGGGGGAGTCGATGAGCAGTTCTTC | CASSDWGGVDEQFF
few | TRBD1 | TRBJ1-3 | TRBV9 | TGTGCCAGCACCTCGACAGGGGGAGATGGAAACACCATATATTTT | CASTSTGGDGNTIYF
NA | TRBD1 | TRBJ1-1 | TRBV7-8 | TGTGCCAGCCAGGGAAGGGGACAGGGGAACACTGAAGCTTTCTTT | CASQGRGQGNTEAFF
once | NA | TRBJ1-4 | TRBV11-2 | TGTGCCAGCAGCTTGACTCCGACGGGGGGCTCTAATGAAAAACTGTTTTTT | CASSLTPTGGSNEKLFF
NA | TRBD2 | TRBJ2-1 | TRBV6-1 | TGTGCCAGCAGTGGGATGGGGAGGAGCGGGGGGGCGAATGAGCAGTTCTTC | CASSGMGRSGGANEQFF
NA | NA | TRBJ2-2 | TRBV7-9 | TGTGCCAGCGGGGGGGGCTCGAACACCGGGGAGCTGTTTTTT | CASGGGSNTGELFF
NA | TRBD1 | TRBJ2-5 | TRBV24-1 | TGTGCCACCAGTGGCCGGGACAGGGTTGGCGAGACCCAGTACTTC | CATSGRDRVGETQYF
NA | NA | TRBJ1-2 | TRBV7-9 | TGTGCCAGCAGCTTCGAGGGCACGCGGGGCTACACCTTC | CASSFEGTRGYTF